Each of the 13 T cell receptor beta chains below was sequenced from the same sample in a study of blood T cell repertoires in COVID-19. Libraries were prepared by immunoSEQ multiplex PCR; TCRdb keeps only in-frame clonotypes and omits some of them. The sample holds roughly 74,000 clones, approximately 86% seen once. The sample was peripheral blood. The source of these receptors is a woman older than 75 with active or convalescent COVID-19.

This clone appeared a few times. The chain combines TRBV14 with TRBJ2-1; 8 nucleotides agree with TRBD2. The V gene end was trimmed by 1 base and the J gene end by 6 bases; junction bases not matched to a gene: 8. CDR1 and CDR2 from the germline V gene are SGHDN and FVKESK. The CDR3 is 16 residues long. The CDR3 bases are TGTGCCAGCAGCCAAGGGAGCGGGAGATTGGGCAATGAGCAGTTCTTC. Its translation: CASSQGSGRLGNEQFF.

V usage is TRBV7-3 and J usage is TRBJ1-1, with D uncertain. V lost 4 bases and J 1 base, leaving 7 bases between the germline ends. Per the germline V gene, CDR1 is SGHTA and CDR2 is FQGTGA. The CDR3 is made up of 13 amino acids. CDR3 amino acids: CASSSGGNTEAFF. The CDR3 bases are TGTGCCAGCAGCTCCGGAGGGAACACTGAAGCTTTCTTT.

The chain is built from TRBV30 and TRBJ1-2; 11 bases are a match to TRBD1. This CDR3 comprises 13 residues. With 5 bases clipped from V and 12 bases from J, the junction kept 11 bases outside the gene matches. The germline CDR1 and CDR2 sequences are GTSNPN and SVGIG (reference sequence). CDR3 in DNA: TGTGCCTGGGGGCCCGGACAGGGGGCGAGTAACACCTTC. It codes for CAWGPGQGASNTF.

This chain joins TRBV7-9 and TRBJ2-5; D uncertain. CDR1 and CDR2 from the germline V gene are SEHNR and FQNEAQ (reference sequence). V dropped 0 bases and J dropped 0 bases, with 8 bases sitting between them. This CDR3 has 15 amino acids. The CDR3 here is CASSLAVQNQETQYF. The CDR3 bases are TGTGCCAGCAGCTTAGCGGTACAGAACCAAGAGACCCAGTACTTC.

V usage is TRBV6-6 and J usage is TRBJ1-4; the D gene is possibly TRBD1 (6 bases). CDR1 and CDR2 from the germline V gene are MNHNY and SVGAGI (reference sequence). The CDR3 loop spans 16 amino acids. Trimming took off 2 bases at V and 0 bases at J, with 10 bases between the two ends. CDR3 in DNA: TGTGCCAGCAGTTACGGGGGCGCCACAACTAATGAAAAACTGTTTTTT. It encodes CASSYGGATTNEKLFF.

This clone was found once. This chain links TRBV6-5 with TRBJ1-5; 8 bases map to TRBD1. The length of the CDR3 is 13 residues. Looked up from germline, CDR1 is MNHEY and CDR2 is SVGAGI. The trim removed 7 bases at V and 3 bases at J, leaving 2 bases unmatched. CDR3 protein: CASTGGFNQPQHF. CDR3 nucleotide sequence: TGTGCCAGCACAGGGGGCTTCAATCAGCCCCAGCATTTT.

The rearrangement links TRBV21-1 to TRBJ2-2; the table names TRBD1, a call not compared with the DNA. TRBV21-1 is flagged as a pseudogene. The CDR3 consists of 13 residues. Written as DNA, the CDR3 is TGTGCCAGCAGCAAAGAGGACAACTGGGAGCTGTTTTTT. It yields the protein CASSKEDNWELFF.

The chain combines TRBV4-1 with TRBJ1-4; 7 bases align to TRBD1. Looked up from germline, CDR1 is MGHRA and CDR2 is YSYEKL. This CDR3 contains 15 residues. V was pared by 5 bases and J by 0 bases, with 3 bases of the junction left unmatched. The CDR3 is CASSYRGTTNEKLFF. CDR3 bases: TGCGCCAGCAGCTACAGGGGCACAACTAATGAAAAACTGTTTTTT.

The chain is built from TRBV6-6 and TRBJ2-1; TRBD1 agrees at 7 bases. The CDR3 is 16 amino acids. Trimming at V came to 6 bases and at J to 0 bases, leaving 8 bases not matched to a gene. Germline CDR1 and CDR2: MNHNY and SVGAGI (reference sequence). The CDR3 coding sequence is TGTGCCAGCAGACAACACAGGGACAGCTCCTACAATGAGCAGTTCTTC. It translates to CASRQHRDSSYNEQFF.

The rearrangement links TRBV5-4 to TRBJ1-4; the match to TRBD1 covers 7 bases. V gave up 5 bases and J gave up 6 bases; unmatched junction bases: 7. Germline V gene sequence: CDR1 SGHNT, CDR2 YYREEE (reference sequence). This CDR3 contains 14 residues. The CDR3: CASSRQGSDEKLFF. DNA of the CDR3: TGTGCCAGCAGTCGACAGGGCTCAGATGAAAAACTGTTTTTT.

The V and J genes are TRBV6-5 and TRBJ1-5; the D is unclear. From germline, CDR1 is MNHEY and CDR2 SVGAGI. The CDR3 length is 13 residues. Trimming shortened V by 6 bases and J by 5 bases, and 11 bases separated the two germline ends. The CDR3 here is CASRASQDQPQHF. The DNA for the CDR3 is TGTGCCAGCAGAGCCTCTCAGGATCAGCCCCAGCATTTT.

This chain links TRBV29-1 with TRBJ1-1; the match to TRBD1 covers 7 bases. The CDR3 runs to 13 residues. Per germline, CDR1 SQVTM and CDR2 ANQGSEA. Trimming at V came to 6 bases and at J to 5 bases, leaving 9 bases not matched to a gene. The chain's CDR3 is CSVTGTLGTEAFF. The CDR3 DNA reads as TGCAGCGTGACAGGGACCTTAGGGACTGAAGCTTTCTTT. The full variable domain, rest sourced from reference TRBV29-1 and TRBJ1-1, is SAVISQKPSRDICQRGTSLTIQCQVDSQVTMMFWYRQQPGQSLTLIATANQGSEATYESGFVIDKFPISRPNLTFSTLTVSNMSPEDSSIYLCSVTGTLGTEAFFGQGTRLTVV.

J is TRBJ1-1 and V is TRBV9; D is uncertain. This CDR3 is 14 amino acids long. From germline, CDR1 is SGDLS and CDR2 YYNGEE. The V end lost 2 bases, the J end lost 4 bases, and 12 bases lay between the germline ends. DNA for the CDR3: TGTGCCAGCAGCGTTGAAACCCGGGGCACTGAAGCTTTCTTT. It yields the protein CASSVETRGTEAFF.